This T cell receptor (beta chain) was recorded in a study of T cells and copy number aberrations in small-cell lung cancer. Study-wide results and caveats: All specimens were formalin-fixed paraffin-embedded tissue, prone to sequencing artifacts.

Donors had limited-stage small-cell lung cancer, resected between about 2007 and 2020. Donors were all either smokers or heavy second-hand smokers. Normal lung tissue came from at least 2 cm beyond the tumor margin and showed no malignant cells. Assay used: immunoSEQ multiplex PCR; TCRdb lists only in-frame clones, some missing. The repertoire has approximately 6,600 clones, roughly four fifths of them found once; the top ten carry roughly 9.9%. This CDR3 region has 11 residues. V lost 8 bases, J lost 3 bases, and 8 bases lay in between. The V gene's germline CDR1 is ENHRY and CDR2 SYGVKD. This clone was observed a single time. Its antigen is currently unknown.

The chain has TRBV10-3 and TRBJ2-7, with D uncertain. This TCR came from a woman in her sixties or seventies with small cell lung cancer. Some clones in this sample may be carry-over from other donors' samples. Material for sequencing was normal tissue next to the tumor. This CDR3 reads CAIGMLYEQYF. The CDR3 DNA reads TGTGCCATCGGTATGCTCTACGAGCAGTACTTC.